The 27 T cell receptor beta chains below come from one sample, sequenced in a study of shared clonotypes between healthy human individuals. The table came from immunoSEQ multiplex PCR; TCRdb's copy has only in-frame clones and leaves some out. The profile covers about 490,000 clones, with about 82% appearing a single time and roughly 13% taken by the ten largest. Input material: PBMCs. These TCRs come from a woman in her thirties or forties in good health. Some clones in this sample may be carry-over from other donors' samples.

The sample holds a few counts of this clone. CDR3 protein: CASSRPGELFF. DNA of the CDR3: TGTGCCAGCAGTCGGCCGGGGGAGCTGTTTTTT. The chain recombines TRBV7-9 with TRBJ2-2; D remains unclear. This CDR3 has 11 amino acids. Germline V gene data show CDR1 as SEHNR and CDR2 as FQNEAQ (reference sequence). V lost 6 bases, J lost 8 bases, and 7 bases lay in between.

The chain has TRBV30 and TRBJ2-7; 8 bases agree with TRBD2. This CDR3 is built from 16 residues. The V segment lost 2 bases and the J segment 3 bases; nucleotides outside the gene matches: 12. The germline V gene encodes CDR1 GTSNPN and CDR2 SVGIG (reference sequence). The CDR3 loop reads CAWSLPYGLAYYEQYF. CDR3 coding DNA: TGTGCCTGGAGTCTCCCCTATGGACTAGCCTACTACGAGCAGTACTTC.

This clone has a handful of counts. The chain employs TRBV29-1 and TRBJ2-2; 12 positions agree with TRBD1. This CDR3 has 17 residues. The V segment lost 6 bases and the J segment 6 bases; nucleotides outside the gene matches: 14. The germline V gene encodes CDR1 SQVTM and CDR2 ANQGSEA. In DNA form, the CDR3 reads TGCAGCGTACGCCGGGACAGGGGGCAATTTAAGTCCGGGGAGCTGTTTTTT. It is translated as CSVRRDRGQFKSGELFF.

This chain uses TRBV7-3 with TRBJ2-1; maybe TRBD1 (7 bases). Trimming took off 2 bases at V and 8 bases at J, with 22 bases between the two ends. The CDR3 spans 17 residues. Germline-derived CDR1 and CDR2 are SGHTA and FQGTGA. CDR3 amino acids: CASSLYRGGDYTDEQFF. In nucleotides, the CDR3 is TGTGCCAGCAGCTTATACAGGGGCGGGGATTATACCGATGAGCAGTTCTTC. The complete variable domain, with remaining parts taken from reference TRBV7-3 and TRBJ2-1, reads GAGVSQTPSNKVTEKGKYVELRCDPISGHTALYWYRQSLGQGPEFLIYFQGTGAADDSGLPNDRFFAVRPEGSVSTLKIQRTERGDSAVYLCASSLYRGGDYTDEQFFGPGTRLTVL.

At least ten counts were recorded for this clone. The J gene is TRBJ1-3, the V gene TRBV6-1; D unclear. From germline, CDR1 is MNHNS and CDR2 SASEGT. V was pared by 10 bases and J by 0 bases, with 7 bases between. This CDR3 region has 12 residues. CDR3: CATHSSGNTIYF. The CDR3 region has the DNA TGTGCCACCCACAGCTCTGGAAACACCATATATTTT.

With regard to this clone: This sequence is one base from a far larger clone and is likely a read error. Other nucleotide sequences from this sample produce the same CDR3. This rearrangement joins TRBV5-6 to TRBJ1-1; D is unresolved. The CDR3 loop spans 16 amino acids. Per the germline V gene, CDR1 is SGHDT and CDR2 is YYEEEE. V was pared by 1 base and J by 1 base, with 14 bases between. For the CDR3, the DNA is TGTGCCAGCAGCTTGTCGACAAGCCGATGGAACACTGAAGCTTTCTTT. Translating it yields CASSLSTSRWNTEAFF.

This clone was seen a few times. The V gene is TRBV9, the J gene TRBJ1-1, with D possibly TRBD1 on 6 matching bases. Germline CDR1 is SGDLS and CDR2 is YYNGEE. V lost 7 bases to trimming and J lost 4 bases, with 14 bases between them. The CDR3 covers 13 residues. CDR3 loop: CASSTTGTTEAFF. In DNA form, the CDR3 reads TGTGCCAGCTCGACGACAGGAACCACTGAAGCTTTCTTT.

This clone was counted between two and nine times. The chain uses TRBV27 and TRBJ2-7; 10 nucleotides agree with TRBD1. Germline CDR1 is MNHEY and CDR2 is SMNVEV (reference sequence). The V segment lost 5 bases and the J segment 6 bases; nucleotides outside the gene matches: 7. The CDR3 contains 14 residues. For the CDR3, the DNA is TGTGCCAGCAGTGTAGGGGGGACAGGGGCCGAGCAGTACTTC. Translation: CASSVGGTGAEQYF.

This chain joins TRBV11-3 and TRBJ2-4; 8 bases agree with TRBD2. This CDR3 comprises 15 residues. The ends lost 5 bases at V and 8 bases at J; junction bases unmatched: 11. CDR1 and CDR2 (germline): SGHNT, YENEEA. The CDR3 reads CASSQGGLARDIQYF. The CDR3 DNA reads as TGTGCCAGCAGCCAAGGCGGACTAGCCCGGGACATTCAGTACTTC.

This clone has only one observation. The chain links TRBV6-6 to TRBJ2-7; 9 bases map to TRBD2. Germline CDR1 reads MNHNY; CDR2 reads SVGAGI (reference sequence). V lost 2 bases, J lost 6 bases, and 11 bases stayed unmatched. The CDR3 runs to 16 residues. The chain's CDR3 is CASSYALAGVPAEQYF. The CDR3 nucleotides are TGTGCCAGCAGTTACGCCTTAGCGGGAGTGCCAGCCGAGCAGTACTTC.

This sequence joins TRBV25-1 and TRBJ2-2; 7 bases map to TRBD2. Germline V CDR1 and CDR2: MGHDK, SYGVNS. J lost 4 bases, V lost 4 bases, and 3 bases had no gene match. The CDR3 is 14 residues long. The CDR3 bases are TGTGCCAGCAGTGGGGCTAGCGGCACCGGGGAGCTGTTTTTT. As protein: CASSGASGTGELFF.

CDR3 sequence (DNA): TGTGCCAGCGGGAGGGACGGACTCTACGAGCAGTACTTC. Protein product: CASGRDGLYEQYF. J is TRBJ2-7 and V is TRBV2, with 7 bases aligning to TRBD2. Trimming cost V 8 bases and J 3 bases; bases outside gene matches: 7. From germline, CDR1 is SNHLY and CDR2 FYNNEI. The CDR3 is 13 amino acids.

The V call is TRBV7-2, the J call TRBJ2-3; D is possibly TRBD2 (7 bases). CDR1 is SGHTA, CDR2 FQGNSA, per germline. V was cut by 6 bases and J by 13 bases, with 23 bases left in between. This CDR3 spans 14 amino acids. CDR3 in amino acids: CASSTYGQGRVKYF. The CDR3 region has the DNA TGTGCCAGCAGTACATACGGCCAGGGGAGGGTTAAGTATTTT.

V gene TRBV28 combines with J gene TRBJ1-2; D might be TRBD1 (5 bases). CDR1 and CDR2 (germline): MDHEN, SYDVKM. The CDR3 runs 15 residues. Trimming stripped 3 bases from V and 2 bases from J, with 13 bases between. CDR3 protein: CASSFSPRGNYGYTF. The CDR3 bases are TGTGCCAGCAGTTTCTCACCCCGGGGGAACTATGGCTACACCTTC.

The chain employs TRBV28 and TRBJ2-7; possible D gene TRBD2, 6 bases. This CDR3 contains 13 residues. Germline V CDR1 and CDR2: MDHEN, SYDVKM. Trimming cost V 8 bases and J 1 base, with 12 bases left between them. CDR3 in amino acids: CASGRGSSYEQYF. CDR3 sequence (DNA): TGTGCCAGCGGCCGGGGGTCATCCTACGAGCAGTACTTC.

The chain joins TRBV11-1 to TRBJ2-7; D is undetermined. V lost 1 base and J lost 1, with 5 bases in between. Germline CDR1 SGHAT, CDR2 FQDESV (reference sequence). The CDR3 extends over 13 amino acids. Here the CDR3 DNA reads TGTGCCAGCAGCTTAGACCCTTCCTACGAGCAGTACTTC. It encodes CASSLDPSYEQYF.

With respect to this clone: A far larger clone is off by one base, so a read error is likely. This chain joins TRBV6-6 and TRBJ1-4; D remains unclear. Per the germline V gene, CDR1 is MNHNY and CDR2 is SVGAGI (reference sequence). The CDR3 has 12 amino acids. CDR3 sequence reads: CASSQQNEKLSF. The CDR3 DNA follows: TGTGCCAGCTCGCAGCAAAATGAAAAACTGTCTTTT.

Concerning this clone itself: An end of the junction does not agree with germline; a read error may underlie this. J is TRBJ1-5 and V is TRBV28; D perhaps matches TRBD1 (6 bases). This CDR3 region has 13 residues. CDR1 and CDR2 from the germline V gene are MDHEN and SYDVKM. The CDR3: CAAPGASSQPQHF. The CDR3, as DNA: TGTGCCGCCCCAGGGGCGAGCAGTCAGCCCCAGCATTTT.

The V and J genes are TRBV5-1 and TRBJ2-1, with unresolved D. Germline CDR1 SGHRS, CDR2 YFSETQ. Trimming removed 4 bases at V and 0 bases at J, with 11 bases between. This CDR3 contains 15 residues. CDR3 in DNA: TGCGCCAGCAGCCCCCAGTCTTACTCCTACAATGAGCAGTTCTTC. Translated: CASSPQSYSYNEQFF.

The genes are TRBV4-2 and TRBJ2-3, with D unclear. Germline V gives CDR1 LGHNA, CDR2 YNFKEQ. The V end was cut by 0 bases, the J end by 6 bases, with 10 bases between. There are 14 residues in the CDR3. For the CDR3, the DNA is TGTGCCAGCAGCCAAGATCGGTTATCGGATACGCAGTATTTT. Its translation is CASSQDRLSDTQYF.

Concerning this clone: One junction end does not reproduce the germline sequence, and a read error may be involved. The rearrangement links TRBV7-7 to TRBJ2-2; D remains ambiguous. The CDR3 runs 14 residues. The germline CDR1 and CDR2 sequences are SSHAT and FNYEAQ (reference sequence). The CDR3 region has the DNA TGTGCTAGCAGCCTCAGACTTGACACCGGGGAGCTGTTTTTT. Amino acid sequence: CASSLRLDTGELFF.

This clone showed up just once. The genes are TRBV6-5 and TRBJ1-1, with D possibly being TRBD1 (6 bases). V was cut by 1 base and J by 1 base, with 10 bases left in between. Germline assignment: CDR1 MNHEY and CDR2 SVGAGI. The CDR3 has 15 residues. The CDR3: CASSYWGGQNTEAFF. Written as DNA, the CDR3 is TGTGCCAGCAGTTACTGGGGGGGACAGAACACTGAAGCTTTCTTT.

The genes are TRBV28 and TRBJ2-6; no reliable D call. Germline CDR1 reads MDHEN; CDR2 reads SYDVKM. This CDR3 contains 13 residues. V shed 6 bases and J shed 0 bases, with 3 bases lying between them. The CDR3 DNA reads as TGTGCCAGCAGGCTCTCTGGGGCCAACGTCCTGACTTTC. Residues: CASRLSGANVLTF.

This clone was seen many times. A much larger clone lies one base from this, so it may be a read error. This CDR3 reads CAWPQDRYEQYF. CDR3 DNA: TGTGCCTGGCCGCAGGACCGCTACGAGCAGTACTTC. This chain links TRBV30 with TRBJ2-7; D unresolved. The V end lost 5 bases, the J end lost 3 bases, and 11 bases lay between the germline ends. The CDR3 contains 12 residues. CDR1 is GTSNPN and CDR2 is SVGIG in the germline V gene (reference sequence).

The chain links TRBV28 to TRBJ1-5; D possibly corresponds to TRBD1 (6 bases). Germline loops: CDR1 MDHEN, CDR2 SYDVKM. Trimming shortened V by 6 bases and J by 6 bases, and 15 bases separated the two germline ends. The CDR3 contains 14 residues. CDR3 DNA sequence: TGTGCCAGCAGGGGGGGGGCGAAAGTTCAGCCCCAGCATTTT. Translated: CASRGGAKVQPQHF.

The J gene is TRBJ2-2, the V gene TRBV27, with D perhaps matching TRBD2 (5 bases). Trimming shortened V by 8 bases and J by 0 bases, and 13 bases separated the two germline ends. This CDR3 has 15 residues. The germline V gene encodes CDR1 MNHEY and CDR2 SMNVEV (reference sequence). The chain's CDR3 is CASAGWGPNTGELFF. CDR3 nucleotides: TGTGCCAGCGCGGGTTGGGGTCCGAACACCGGGGAGCTGTTTTTT.

This clone was observed a handful of times. The genes are TRBV6-1 and TRBJ1-5; D uncertain. Trimming pared 4 bases from V and 7 bases from J, leaving 14 bases between. This CDR3 comprises 14 residues. The germline CDR1 and CDR2 sequences are MNHNS and SASEGT. The CDR3 coding sequence is TGTGCCAGCAGTGTTGTCGGACCCGGCCAGCCCCAGCATTTT. This gives the protein CASSVVGPGQPQHF.